The 14 T cell receptor beta chains given below trace back to one sample, sequenced in a study of identical twins (dated by TCRdb to about 2016). Library preparation was by 5' RACE. The sequencer was an Illumina HiSeq 2000. Starting from the raw public reads, TCRdb applied fastp trimming at Q25, assembled clones with MiXCR and retained in-frame beta chains. Rows are combined by CDR3 protein, so each entry shows the most common genes and DNA. The sample contains approximately 300,000 distinct CDR3 sequences, roughly 9% of them found a single time. Of the sample, roughly 7% is held by the ten largest clones. These same records also appear under a second study, on yellow fever vaccine responses in identical twins.

Input material: CD8+ T cells sorted from blood. These receptors came from a woman aged 18-29 years in good health.

The chain joins TRBV20-1 to TRBJ2-7; tentative D call: TRBD2 (6 bases). The V gene lost 6 bases and the J gene lost 0 bases, with 15 bases spanning the gap. This CDR3 region has 14 residues. CDR1 DFQATT and CDR2 SNEGSKA come from the germline V gene (reference sequence). The CDR3 DNA sequence: TGCAGTGCGAGGAGGGCTCTGAGCTCCTACGAGCAGTACTTC. Translated: CSARRALSSYEQYF.

V usage is TRBV4-2 and J usage is TRBJ2-3; 12 positions agree with TRBD2. The germline V gene encodes CDR1 LGHNA and CDR2 YNFKEQ. The CDR3 length is 15 residues. V dropped 0 bases and J dropped 11; count of bases not matched to a gene: 6. The CDR3 region is CASSQEEASGGEQYF. The CDR3 DNA reads TGTGCCAGCAGCCAAGAAGAGGCTAGCGGGGGGGAGCAGTATTTT.

This clonotype has only a few counts. This chain joins TRBV11-2 and TRBJ2-7; D may be TRBD1 (6 bases). V lost 5 bases, J lost 4 bases, and 12 bases lay in between. Germline V lookup: CDR1 SGHAT, CDR2 FQNNGV. This CDR3 has 13 amino acids. The CDR3 bases are TGTGCCAGCAGCCTGTATACAGGGTACGAGCAGTACTTC. Amino acid sequence: CASSLYTGYEQYF.

CDR3 DNA: TGTGCCAGCAGTGAAGCAGGGCTAGCGGGAGTTAGCTACAATGAGCAGTTCTTC. Translated, it gives CASSEAGLAGVSYNEQFF. V and J are TRBV6-1 and TRBJ2-1, with 10 positions matching TRBD2. The germline V gene encodes CDR1 MNHNS and CDR2 SASEGT. This CDR3 comprises 18 residues. V lost 0 bases and J lost 3; bases outside the gene matches: 8.

A word on this clonotype: A read error may be the cause here, since a much bigger clone is one base away. As DNA, the CDR3 is TGCGCCAGCAGGGCAGAAAACACCGAGGAGCTGTTTTTT. Translating gives CASRAENTEELFF. The chain recombines TRBV5-1 with TRBJ2-2; D is ambiguous. The CDR3 extends over 13 amino acids. Germline lookup yields CDR1 SGHRS and CDR2 YFSETQ.

This clonotype was counted at least ten times. The chain couples TRBV5-1 to TRBJ2-7; D is unresolved. Looked up from germline, CDR1 is SGHRS and CDR2 is YFSETQ. CDR3 size: 14 residues. V lost 0 bases and J 3 bases, leaving 10 bases between the germline ends. The CDR3 here is CASSLAASYYEQYF. CDR3 bases: TGCGCCAGCAGCTTGGCGGCCAGCTACTACGAGCAGTACTTC.

The sample holds many counts of this clonotype. This chain connects TRBV4-3 to TRBJ2-1; the D gene is possibly TRBD2 (6 bases). This CDR3 comprises 16 residues. V was pared by 4 bases and J by 9 bases, with 22 bases between. From germline, CDR1 is LGHNA and CDR2 YSLEER. The CDR3 nucleotides read TGCGCCAGCAGCCCGACTAGTGGCAAGGGACTGGGTGAGCAGTTCTTC. It specifies CASSPTSGKGLGEQFF.

The chain combines TRBV7-9 with TRBJ2-1; D is perhaps TRBD2 (5 bases). The germline CDR1 and CDR2 sequences are SEHNR and FQNEAQ (reference sequence). Trimming took 1 base from V and 4 from J, leaving 14 bases between them. This CDR3 comprises 16 residues. The CDR3 nucleotides are TGTGCCAGCAGCTTAGAGCCGGGTACGGGATACAATGAGCAGTTCTTC. It encodes CASSLEPGTGYNEQFF.

Many counts were recorded for this clonotype. The chain couples TRBV12-3 or TRBV12-4 to TRBJ2-2, with TRBD2 matching over 8 bases. This CDR3 has 14 residues. V lost 6 bases to trimming and J lost 7 bases; unmatched junction nucleotides: 7. The CDR3 loop is CASSHGLAIGELFF. In nucleotides, the CDR3 is TGTGCCAGCAGCCACGGACTAGCCATCGGGGAGCTGTTTTTT.

This clonotype occurred many times. The genes are TRBV11-2 and TRBJ2-3, with 11 positions matching TRBD2. The CDR3 runs to 17 residues. The germline V gene encodes CDR1 SGHAT and CDR2 FQNNGV. V trimming: 5 bases; J trimming: 1 base; junction bases outside the gene matches: 8. The CDR3 coding sequence is TGTGCCAGCAGCCCCGTACTAGCGGGAGTGGGCACAGATACGCAGTATTTT. This translates into CASSPVLAGVGTDTQYF. The whole variable domain, filled in from reference TRBV11-2 and TRBJ2-3, reads EAGVAQSPRYKIIEKRQSVAFWCNPISGHATLYWYQQILGQGPKLLIQFQNNGVVDDSQLPKDRFSAERLKGVDSTLKIQPAKLEDSAVYLCASSPVLAGVGTDTQYFGPGTRLTVL.

The chain is built from TRBV5-5 and TRBJ2-7; possible D gene TRBD2, 5 bases. The germline CDR1 and CDR2 sequences are SGHKS and YYEKEE (reference sequence). The germline V and J ends were trimmed by 7 bases and 6 bases, with 8 bases remaining between them. The CDR3 totals 10 residues. Here the CDR3 DNA reads TGTGCCAGCTCCGCGGGCGAGCAGTACTTC. It encodes CASSAGEQYF. Full variable domain (outside the CDR3, taken from reference TRBV5-5 and TRBJ2-7): DAGVTQSPTHLIKTRGQQVTLRCSPISGHKSVSWYQQVLGQGPQFIFQYYEKEERGRGNFPDRFSARQFPNYSSELNVNALLLGDSALYLCASSAGEQYFGPGTRLTVT.

This clonotype was detected many times. V gene TRBV29-1 combines with J gene TRBJ2-7; D is unresolved. V gave up 7 bases and J gave up 0 bases, with 10 bases separating them. The CDR3 is made up of 12 amino acids. Germline V gene sequence: CDR1 SQVTM, CDR2 ANQGSEA. The CDR3 DNA is TGCAGCGCTGCGACTGACTCCTACGAGCAGTACTTC. Its protein product is CSAATDSYEQYF.

V gene TRBV2 combines with J gene TRBJ2-7, with 12 positions matching TRBD1. The CDR3 length is 19 residues. CDR1 SNHLY and CDR2 FYNNEI come from the germline V gene. The CDR3 loop reads CTCSEHRDRGPWFSYEQYF. For the CDR3, the DNA is TGTACCTGCAGCGAACATCGGGACAGGGGGCCTTGGTTCTCCTACGAGCAGTACTTC. Full variable domain (missing parts from reference TRBV2 and TRBJ2-7): EPEVTQTPSHQVTQMGQEVILRCVPISNHLYFYWYRQILGQKVEFLVSFYNNEISEKSEIFDDQFSVERPDGSNFTLKIRSTKLEDSAMYFCTCSEHRDRGPWFSYEQYFGPGTRLTVT.

CDR3 sequence: CSVLGGVAKNIQYF. In DNA, the CDR3 is TGCAGCGTGCTTGGGGGGGTGGCCAAAAACATTCAGTACTTC. The chain combines TRBV29-1 with TRBJ2-4; the match to TRBD2 covers 7 bases. CDR3 size: 14 residues. The V segment lost 6 bases and the J segment 1 base; nucleotides outside the gene matches: 6. Germline values: CDR1 SQVTM, CDR2 ANQGSEA. Using reference TRBV29-1 and TRBJ2-4 for the parts outside the CDR3, the full variable domain is SAVISQKPSRDICQRGTSLTIQCQVDSQVTMMFWYRQQPGQSLTLIATANQGSEATYESGFVIDKFPISRPNLTFSTLTVSNMSPEDSSIYLCSVLGGVAKNIQYFGAGTRLSVL.